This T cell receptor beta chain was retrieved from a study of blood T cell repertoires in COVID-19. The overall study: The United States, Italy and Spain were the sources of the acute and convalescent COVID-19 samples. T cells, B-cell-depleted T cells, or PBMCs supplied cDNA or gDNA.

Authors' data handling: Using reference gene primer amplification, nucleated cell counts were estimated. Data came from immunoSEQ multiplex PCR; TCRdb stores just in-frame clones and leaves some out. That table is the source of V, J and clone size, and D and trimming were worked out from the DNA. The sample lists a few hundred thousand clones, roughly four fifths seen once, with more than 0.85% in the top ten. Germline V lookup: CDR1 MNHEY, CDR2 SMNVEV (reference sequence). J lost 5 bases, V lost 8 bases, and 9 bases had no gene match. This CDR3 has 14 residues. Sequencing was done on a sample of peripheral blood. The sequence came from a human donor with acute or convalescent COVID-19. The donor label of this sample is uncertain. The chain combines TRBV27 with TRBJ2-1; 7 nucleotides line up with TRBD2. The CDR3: CASYGASGNNEQFF. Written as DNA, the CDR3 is TGTGCCAGCTACGGTGCTAGCGGAAACAATGAGCAGTTCTTC.